What follows are 21 T cell receptor beta chains derived from one specimen sequenced in a study of blood T cell repertoires in COVID-19. Produced via immunoSEQ multiplex PCR; TCRdb's table is partial and in-frame only. The data hold some 170,000 clones, with 85% to 90% observed a single time. Sequencing was performed on peripheral blood. The receptors come from a woman in her seventies with COVID-19, enrolled during active disease.

The CDR3 protein is CASSIEGSGRSGELFF. In nucleotides, the CDR3 is TGTGCCAGTAGTATAGAGGGTAGCGGGCGTTCTGGGGAGCTGTTTTTT. The V and J genes are TRBV19 and TRBJ2-2, with 7 bases matching TRBD2. V trimming: 0 bases; J trimming: 8 bases; junction bases outside the gene matches: 9. There are 16 residues in the CDR3. Germline CDR1 reads LNHDA; CDR2 reads SQIVND (reference sequence).

The chain links TRBV30 to TRBJ2-1; D remains ambiguous. The CDR3 has 11 amino acids. The V and J ends lost 4 bases and 5 bases respectively, with 6 bases between them. Germline V gives CDR1 GTSNPN, CDR2 SVGIG (reference sequence). CDR3 amino acids: CAWNSHNEQFF. The CDR3 DNA is TGTGCCTGGAACTCGCACAATGAGCAGTTCTTC.

The chain carries TRBV6-5 and TRBJ2-1; 9 nucleotides line up with TRBD1. The CDR3 has 14 residues. Unmatched junction bases numbered 3, after V lost 8 bases and J lost 1 base. The germline gives CDR1 MNHEY, CDR2 SVGAGI. This CDR3 is CASSGTGSYNEQFF. The DNA for the CDR3 is TGTGCCAGCTCCGGGACAGGGTCCTACAATGAGCAGTTCTTC.

The J gene is TRBJ1-4, the V gene TRBV7-3; TRBD1 might be the D (5 bases). CDR1 and CDR2 from the germline V gene are SGHTA and FQGTGA. Trimming removed 1 base from V and 6 bases from J, with 12 bases in between. The CDR3 consists of 15 residues. CDR3 region: CASSLNPDSYEKLFF. CDR3 nucleotide sequence: TGTGCCAGCAGCTTAAATCCCGACAGCTATGAAAAACTGTTTTTT.

For this clone: The same CDR3 arises from other DNA sequences in this sample as well. The chain has TRBV29-1 and TRBJ1-5; 7 nucleotides line up with TRBD1. Losses at the gene ends were 6 bases for V and 2 bases for J; bases not matched to a gene: 1. Germline-derived CDR1 and CDR2 are SQVTM and ANQGSEA. CDR3 size: 12 residues. The CDR3 loop is CSVGQGNQPQHF. In nucleotides, the CDR3 is TGCAGCGTCGGACAGGGCAATCAGCCCCAGCATTTT.

This chain joins TRBV21-1 and TRBJ2-2; TRBD2, as called in the table, went unchecked against the DNA. TRBV21-1 is noted as a pseudogene. This CDR3 region has 19 residues. The CDR3 protein is CASSSPGLAGGGWTGELFF. The DNA for the CDR3 is TGTGCCAGCAGCAGCCCGGGACTAGCGGGAGGGGGTTGGACCGGGGAGCTGTTTTTT.

The chain combines TRBV10-3 with TRBJ2-5; 10 nucleotides align to TRBD1. Germline lookup yields CDR1 ENHRY and CDR2 SYGVKD. This CDR3 has 14 amino acids. The trim removed 7 bases at V and 3 bases at J, leaving 5 bases unmatched. The CDR3 bases are TGTGCCATCACCCCGGGACAGGGGAAAGAGACCCAGTACTTC. Protein product: CAITPGQGKETQYF.

The chain carries TRBV21-1 and TRBJ1-1; TRBD1, as called in the table, went unchecked against the DNA. TRBV21-1 is termed a pseudogene. This CDR3 is built from 12 residues. In DNA, the CDR3 is TGTGCCAGCCAGACAGGGGGCACTGAAGCTTTCTTT. Translating gives CASQTGGTEAFF.

Only one count was recorded for this clone. The V and J genes are TRBV19 and TRBJ2-3; 9 bases are a match to TRBD2. CDR1 and CDR2 (germline): LNHDA, SQIVND (reference sequence). Trimming took 4 bases from V and 4 from J; bases not matched to a gene: 6. This CDR3 has 15 amino acids. CDR3 in DNA: TGTGCCAGTAGTAATCCACTAGCGGGCGCAGATACGCAGTATTTT. Protein sequence: CASSNPLAGADTQYF.

The V and J genes are TRBV5-5 and TRBJ2-7, with TRBD1 as a possible D gene (6 bases). The V end lost 0 bases, the J end lost 3 bases, and 13 bases lay between the germline ends. CDR1 and CDR2 from the germline V gene are SGHKS and YYEKEE (reference sequence). The CDR3 extends over 15 amino acids. The CDR3 sequence: CASSLEGQTYYEQYF. CDR3 in DNA: TGTGCCAGCAGCTTGGAAGGACAGACTTACTACGAGCAGTACTTC.

This chain joins TRBV5-1 and TRBJ1-1; TRBD1 matches 7 bases. Germline trimming cut 0 bases from V and 9 bases from J; bases unmatched to any gene: 8. CDR1 SGHRS and CDR2 YFSETQ come from the germline V gene. There are 14 residues in the CDR3. CDR3 in DNA: TGCGCCAGCAGCTTGGCCCAGGGGGGCAACCAAGCTTTCTTT. It encodes CASSLAQGGNQAFF.

This clone was detected a few times. The gene calls are TRBV7-2 and TRBJ1-1, with TRBD1 identical over 9 bases. Germline V gives CDR1 SGHTA, CDR2 FQGNSA. The V gene end was trimmed by 2 bases and the J gene end by 2 bases; junction bases not matched to a gene: 3. This CDR3 is built from 15 residues. The CDR3 here is CASSLQGQGNTEAFF. Here the CDR3 DNA reads TGTGCCAGCAGCTTACAGGGACAGGGCAACACTGAAGCTTTCTTT.

V and J are TRBV30 and TRBJ2-7; 11 nucleotides align to TRBD2. The CDR3 runs 15 residues. With 0 bases clipped from V and 7 bases from J, the junction kept 8 bases outside the gene matches. Germline lookup yields CDR1 GTSNPN and CDR2 SVGIG (reference sequence). The chain's CDR3 is CAWSVGTSGSREQYF. The CDR3 nucleotides read TGTGCCTGGAGTGTTGGCACTAGCGGGAGTCGGGAGCAGTACTTC.

The rearrangement joins TRBV5-1 to TRBJ2-5; 9 nucleotides line up with TRBD1. Trimming cost V 0 bases and J 1 base; bases outside gene matches: 1. Germline-derived CDR1 and CDR2 are SGHRS and YFSETQ. The CDR3 is 15 residues long. The CDR3 sequence is CASSLGGQGQETQYF. The CDR3 coding sequence is TGCGCCAGCAGCTTGGGGGGACAGGGCCAAGAGACCCAGTACTTC.

The genes are TRBV5-4 and TRBJ1-4; 7 positions agree with TRBD1. The CDR3 is made up of 17 amino acids. Per germline, CDR1 SGHNT and CDR2 YYREEE (reference sequence). Trimming removed 1 base from V and 8 bases from J; junction bases left unmatched: 14. The CDR3 is CASSLKGAGLLREKLFF. Written as DNA, the CDR3 is TGTGCCAGCAGCTTGAAGGGGGCAGGTTTATTAAGAGAAAAACTGTTTTTT.

The chain has TRBV18 and TRBJ2-3; 12 nucleotides match TRBD2. Trimming took 2 bases from V and 6 from J; bases not matched to a gene: 6. The length of the CDR3 is 16 residues. Germline V gene lookup returns CDR1 KGHSH and CDR2 LQKENI. The CDR3 is CASSPALAGGQDTQYF. The CDR3 DNA is TGTGCCAGCTCACCAGCGCTAGCGGGAGGGCAGGATACGCAGTATTTT.

V usage is TRBV12-3 or TRBV12-4 and J usage is TRBJ1-1, with D unresolved. The germline V and J ends were trimmed by 5 bases and 8 bases, with 12 bases remaining between them. CDR3 size: 12 residues. CDR3 region: CASSQVGGEAFF. CDR3 nucleotides: TGTGCCAGCAGTCAAGTTGGCGGGGAAGCTTTCTTT.

The rearrangement joins TRBV7-2 to TRBJ2-7; the D is unclear. There are 11 residues in the CDR3. Per germline, CDR1 SGHTA and CDR2 FQGNSA. Trimming left V 5 bases short and J 3 bases short, with 5 bases between. The CDR3 DNA sequence: TGTGCCAGCAGCGAGAACTACGAGCAGTACTTC. It encodes CASSENYEQYF. Complete variable domain (other parts from reference TRBV7-2 and TRBJ2-7): GAGVSQSPSNKVTEKGKDVELRCDPISGHTALYWYRQSLGQGLEFLIYFQGNSAPDKSGLPSDRFSAERTGGSVSTLTIQRTQQEDSAVYLCASSENYEQYFGPGTRLTVT.

This clone was counted only a few times. The chain joins TRBV5-5 to TRBJ1-6; D is perhaps TRBD1 (5 bases). Germline CDR1 and CDR2: SGHKS and YYEKEE (reference sequence). The germline V and J ends were trimmed by 4 bases and 8 bases, with 19 bases remaining between them. The CDR3 contains 16 residues. CDR3 sequence reads: CASSLDGGGWYSPLHF. The CDR3 nucleotides are TGTGCCAGCAGCCTCGATGGGGGGGGATGGTATTCACCCCTCCACTTT.

This sequence joins TRBV2 and TRBJ2-7; 12 nucleotides align to TRBD2. CDR3 length: 14 amino acids. V shed 7 bases, J shed 4 bases, and the junction held 5 bases outside the gene matches. In germline, CDR1 is SNHLY, CDR2 FYNNEI. The DNA for the CDR3 is TGTGCCAGCAAACTAGCGGGAGGCACTTACGAGCAGTACTTC. Protein sequence: CASKLAGGTYEQYF.

The chain couples TRBV6-5 to TRBJ2-1; 11 nucleotides align to TRBD2. Trimming removed 6 bases from V and 6 bases from J; junction bases left unmatched: 7. The CDR3 runs to 15 residues. Germline V gives CDR1 MNHEY, CDR2 SVGAGI. CDR3 residues: CASSPLAGGSNEQFF. The CDR3 coding sequence is TGTGCCAGCAGCCCCCTAGCGGGAGGATCCAATGAGCAGTTCTTC.